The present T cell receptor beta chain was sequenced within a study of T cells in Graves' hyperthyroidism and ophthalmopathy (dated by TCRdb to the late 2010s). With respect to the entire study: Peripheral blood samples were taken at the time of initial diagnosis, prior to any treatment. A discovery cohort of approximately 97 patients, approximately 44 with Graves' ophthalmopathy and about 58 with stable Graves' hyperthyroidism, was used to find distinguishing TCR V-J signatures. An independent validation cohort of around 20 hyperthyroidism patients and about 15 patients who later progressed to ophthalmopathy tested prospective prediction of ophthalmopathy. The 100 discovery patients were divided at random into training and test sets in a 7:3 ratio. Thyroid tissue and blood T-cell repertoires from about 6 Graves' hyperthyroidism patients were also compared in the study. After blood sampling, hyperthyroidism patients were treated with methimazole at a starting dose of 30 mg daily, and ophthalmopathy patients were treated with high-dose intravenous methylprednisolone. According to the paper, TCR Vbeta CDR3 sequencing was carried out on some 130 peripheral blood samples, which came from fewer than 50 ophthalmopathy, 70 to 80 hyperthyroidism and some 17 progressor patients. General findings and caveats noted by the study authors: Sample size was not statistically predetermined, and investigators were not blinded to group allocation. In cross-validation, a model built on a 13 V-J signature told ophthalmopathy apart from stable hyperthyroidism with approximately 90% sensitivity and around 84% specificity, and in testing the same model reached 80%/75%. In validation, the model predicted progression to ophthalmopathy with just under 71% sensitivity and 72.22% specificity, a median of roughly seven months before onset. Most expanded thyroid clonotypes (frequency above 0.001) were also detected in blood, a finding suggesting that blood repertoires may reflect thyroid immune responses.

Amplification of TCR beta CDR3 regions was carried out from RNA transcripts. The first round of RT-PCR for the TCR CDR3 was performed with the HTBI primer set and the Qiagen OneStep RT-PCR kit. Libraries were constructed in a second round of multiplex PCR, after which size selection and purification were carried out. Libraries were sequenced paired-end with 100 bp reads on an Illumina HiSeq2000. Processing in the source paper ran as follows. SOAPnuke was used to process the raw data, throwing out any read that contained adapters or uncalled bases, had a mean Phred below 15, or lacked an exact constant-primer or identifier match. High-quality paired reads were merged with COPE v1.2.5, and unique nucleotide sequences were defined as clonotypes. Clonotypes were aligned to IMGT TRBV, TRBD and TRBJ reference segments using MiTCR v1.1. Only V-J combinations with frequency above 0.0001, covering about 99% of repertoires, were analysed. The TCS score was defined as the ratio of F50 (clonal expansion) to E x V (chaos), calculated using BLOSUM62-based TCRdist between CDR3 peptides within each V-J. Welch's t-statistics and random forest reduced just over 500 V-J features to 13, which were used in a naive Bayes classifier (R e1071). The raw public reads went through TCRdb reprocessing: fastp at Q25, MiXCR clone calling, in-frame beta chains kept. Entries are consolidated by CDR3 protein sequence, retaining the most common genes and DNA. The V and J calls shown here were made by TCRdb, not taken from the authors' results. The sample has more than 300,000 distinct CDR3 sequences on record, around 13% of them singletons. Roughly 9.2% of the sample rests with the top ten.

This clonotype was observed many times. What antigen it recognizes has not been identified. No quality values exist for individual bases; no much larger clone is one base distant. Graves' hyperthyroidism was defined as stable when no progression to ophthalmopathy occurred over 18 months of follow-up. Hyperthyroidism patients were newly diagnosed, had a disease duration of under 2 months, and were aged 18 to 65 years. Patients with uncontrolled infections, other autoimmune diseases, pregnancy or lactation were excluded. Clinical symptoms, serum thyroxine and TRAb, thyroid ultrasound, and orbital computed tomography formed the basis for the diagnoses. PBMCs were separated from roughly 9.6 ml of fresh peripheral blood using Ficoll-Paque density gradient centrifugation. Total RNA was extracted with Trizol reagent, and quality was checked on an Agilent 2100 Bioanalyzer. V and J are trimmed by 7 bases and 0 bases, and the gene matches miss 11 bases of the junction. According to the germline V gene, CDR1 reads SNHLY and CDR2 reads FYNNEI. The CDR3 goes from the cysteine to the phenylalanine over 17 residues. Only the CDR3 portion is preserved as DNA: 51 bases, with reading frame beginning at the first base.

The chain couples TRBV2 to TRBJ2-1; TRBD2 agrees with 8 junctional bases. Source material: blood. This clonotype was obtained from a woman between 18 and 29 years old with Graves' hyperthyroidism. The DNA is TGTGCCAGCACGCCAGCGGGGGCCGGAAGCTCCTACAATGAGCAGTTCTTC. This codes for CASTPAGAGSSYNEQFF.